This T cell receptor (beta chain) is drawn from a study of blood T cell repertoires in COVID-19. Study-wide background: Samples came from the United States, Italy and Spain, spanning acute and convalescent COVID-19. T cells, B-cell-depleted T cells, or PBMCs provided the cDNA or gDNA that served as material.

The CDR3 sequence is 19 residues long. Germline CDR1 and CDR2: SEHNR and FQNEAQ (reference sequence). V trimming: 6 bases; J trimming: 5 bases; junction bases outside the gene matches: 19. Original handling: The authors estimated nucleated cell counts from reference gene primer amplification. This table comes from immunoSEQ multiplex PCR, and its TCRdb copy is limited to in-frame clones, with some not included. V and J calls and clone size follow that table, whereas D and trimming were derived from the DNA. This table holds approximately 480,000 clones, about 91% found once. The sample comprised peripheral blood. The V and J genes are TRBV7-9 and TRBJ2-1, with 10 bases that match TRBD2. This sequence originates from a man aged 18 to 35 with COVID-19, enrolled during active disease. The CDR3 nucleotides read TGTGCCAGCAGACCCGCCAGGAGTCGCAGCGGGAGGGCAAACAATGAGCAGTTCTTC. Protein sequence: CASRPARSRSGRANNEQFF.